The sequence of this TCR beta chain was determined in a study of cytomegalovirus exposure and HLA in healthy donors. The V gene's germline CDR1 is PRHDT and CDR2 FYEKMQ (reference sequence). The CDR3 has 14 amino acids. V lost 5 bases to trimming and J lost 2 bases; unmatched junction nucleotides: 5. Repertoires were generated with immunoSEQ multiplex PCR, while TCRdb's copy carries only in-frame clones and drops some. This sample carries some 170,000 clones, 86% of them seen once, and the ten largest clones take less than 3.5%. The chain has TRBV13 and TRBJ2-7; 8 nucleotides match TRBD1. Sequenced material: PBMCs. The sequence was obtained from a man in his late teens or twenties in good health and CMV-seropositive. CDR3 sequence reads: CASSPGQGAYEQYF. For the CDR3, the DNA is TGTGCCAGCAGCCCAGGACAGGGAGCCTACGAGCAGTACTTC.